These 4 T cell receptor beta chains were all obtained from the same sample, sequenced in a study of cytomegalovirus exposure and HLA in healthy donors. The PCR made use of 60 Vbeta and 13 Jbeta primers. Sequencing used immunoSEQ multiplex PCR; TCRdb keeps in-frame clones, though not all of them. The sample records roughly 190,000 clones, about 13% being singletons. Sequencing input: PBMCs. The receptors stem from a man aged 50 to 60 in good health and CMV-seropositive.

This clone came up a few times. This chain uses TRBV19 with TRBJ2-3, with 7 bases matching TRBD1. V shed 9 bases, J shed 2 bases, and the junction held 11 bases outside the gene matches. CDR1 and CDR2 (germline): LNHDA, SQIVND (reference sequence). CDR3 length equals 15 residues. CDR3 amino acids: CASLQTGTFTDTQYF. DNA of the CDR3: TGTGCCAGCCTACAGACAGGGACCTTCACAGATACGCAGTATTTT. Using reference TRBV19 and TRBJ2-3 for the parts outside the CDR3, the full variable domain is DGGITQSPKYLFRKEGQNVTLSCEQNLNHDAMYWYRQDPGQGLRLIYYSQIVNDFQKGDIAEGYSVSREKKESFPLTVTSAQKNPTAFYLCASLQTGTFTDTQYFGPGTRLTVL.

This clone has just a few counts. V and J are TRBV7-8 and TRBJ1-1; D uncertain. This CDR3 spans 14 amino acids. Germline CDR1 is SGHVS and CDR2 is FQNEAQ. V lost 5 bases, J lost 5 bases, and 15 bases lay in between. The CDR3 is CASSVSTVLTEAFF. CDR3 nucleotides: TGTGCCAGCAGCGTAAGCACAGTTCTTACTGAAGCTTTCTTT.

The table lists this clone with a few counts. The V call is TRBV11-3, the J call TRBJ1-3, with D hard to call. Germline V gene lookup returns CDR1 SGHNT and CDR2 YENEEA. Trimming removed 6 bases at V and 0 bases at J, with 15 bases between. The CDR3 is 16 residues long. CDR3 coding DNA: TGTGCCAGCAGTTCAGCGGGCCTCAGCTCTGGAAACACCATATATTTT. Its protein is CASSSAGLSSGNTIYF.

This chain uses TRBV29-1 with TRBJ2-3; TRBD2 matches 9 bases. The CDR3 is 12 residues long. From germline, CDR1 is SQVTM and CDR2 ANQGSEA. J lost 5 bases, V lost 7 bases, and 4 bases had no gene match. CDR3 in DNA: TGCAGCGGAGCGGGGGGTCGAGATACGCAGTATTTT. It codes for CSGAGGRDTQYF.